This TCR beta chain was recorded in a study of circulating and synovial CD4+ cells in juvenile arthritis. Details on this clone: The antigen is undetermined.

The repertoire was sequenced with immunoSEQ multiplex PCR; TCRdb's copy has only in-frame clones and lacks some. The sample holds roughly 13,000 clones, roughly 83% seen once. General study results and limits: CPL versus bulk CD4 samples: T cell genome counts differed by at least an order of magnitude. These blood cells shared more CDR3 sequences with synovium than bulk blood. Shared-clonotype fractions with synovium likely underestimate full repertoire overlap.

This clonotype was obtained from a human patient with juvenile idiopathic arthritis. Some clones in this sample may be carry-over from other donors' samples. The sequenced material came from CD4+ T cells from synovial fluid.

DNA of the CDR3: TGTGCCAGCAGTGACGCGGAGGACACTGAAGCTTTCTTT. It yields the protein CASSDAEDTEAFF. V usage is TRBV2 and J usage is TRBJ1-1; D gene ambiguous. V lost 3 bases, J lost 3 bases, and 8 bases lay in between. Germline CDR1 is SNHLY and CDR2 is FYNNEI. This CDR3 comprises 13 residues.